This T cell receptor beta chain was observed in a study of early T cells in non-severe SARS-CoV-2 infection. As for the study in general: Whole-blood bulk RNA, unsorted, was sequenced, and chains were unpaired. Overall study findings and caveats: Matching with VDJdb favored anti-spike CD8 responses (missing private and CD4 specificities).

Unique molecular identifiers (one per individual cDNA molecule) were attached. TCRdb redid the calling of the 5' RACE reads with MiXCR, one entry per CDR3 protein. The data show some 70,000 distinct CDR3 sequences, approximately 9.2% seen once. Germline V lookup: CDR1 LGHDT, CDR2 YNNKEL (reference sequence). The germline V and J ends were trimmed by 2 bases and 1 base, with 11 bases remaining between them. The CDR3 is 15 amino acids. The sample holds a few counts of this clonotype. Its antigen is undetermined. Sequencing input: whole blood. The chain combines TRBV3-1 with TRBJ1-1; no reliable D call. The TCR originated in an adult who was a healthcare worker with PCR-confirmed SARS-CoV-2 infection or an uninfected control (not recorded which). The CDR3 region has the DNA TGTGCCAGCAGCCAATCCTCCTCGGAGAACACTGAAGCTTTCTTT. This encodes CASSQSSSENTEAFF.